These 8 T cell receptor beta chains originate from one sample sequenced in a study of response to subunit inactivated influenza vaccine. TCRdb re-called the RT-PCR reads with MiXCR, one entry per CDR3 protein. This table holds about 540,000 distinct CDR3 sequences, approximately 20% found once. The data also belong to a second study, concerning T cells expressing NK-cell markers. As that report states: UMIs were included in TCR beta cDNA generated by 5'RACE template switching.

Sequenced material: CD4+ T cells sorted from PBMCs, taken 11 to 12 days after vaccination. These receptor sequences come from a man in his fifties or sixties who received an inactivated influenza vaccine.

The chain uses TRBV5-1 and TRBJ1-2, with a possible D match to TRBD1 (6 bases). The germline CDR1 and CDR2 sequences are SGHRS and YFSETQ. Trimming removed 6 bases from V and 4 bases from J, with 16 bases in between. This CDR3 spans 14 amino acids. The CDR3 DNA follows: TGCGCCAGCACGGTCGCGGGGGGCAGCTATGGCTACACCTTC. Protein: CASTVAGGSYGYTF.

This clonotype was recorded a few times. The chain couples TRBV24-1 to TRBJ2-2; D is perhaps TRBD2 (5 bases). The CDR3 consists of 14 residues. Per germline, CDR1 KGHDR and CDR2 SFDVKD. V was trimmed by 1 base and J by 4 bases, leaving 6 bases between them. Here the CDR3 reads CATSDFGSTGELFF. The CDR3 coding sequence is TGTGCCACCAGTGATTTTGGGAGCACCGGGGAGCTGTTTTTT.

This chain uses TRBV10-1 with TRBJ1-1, with D unresolved. V was trimmed by 2 bases and J by 1 base, leaving 8 bases between them. This CDR3 region has 14 residues. Looked up from germline, CDR1 is WNHNN and CDR2 is SYGVQD (reference sequence). CDR3 sequence reads: CASSEGRRNTEAFF. The CDR3 region has the DNA TGCGCCAGCAGTGAGGGCAGGCGGAACACTGAAGCTTTCTTT.

Only a few counts were recorded for this clonotype. The V and J genes are TRBV5-1 and TRBJ2-1, with D possibly being TRBD1 (6 bases). The CDR3 sequence is 14 residues long. Trimming left V 4 bases short and J 8 bases short, with 16 bases between. The germline CDR1 and CDR2 sequences are SGHRS and YFSETQ. For the CDR3, the DNA is TGCGCCAGCAGCCAACGGACAGCGGCCGATGAGCAGTTCTTC. It translates to CASSQRTAADEQFF.

In regard to this clonotype: A much larger clone lies one base from this, so it may be a read error. V usage is TRBV29-1 and J usage is TRBJ2-3; the D is unclear. CDR1 and CDR2 from the germline V gene are SQVTM and ANQGSEA. V was trimmed by 4 bases and J by 14 bases, leaving 16 bases between them. The CDR3 has 11 amino acids. DNA for the CDR3: TGCAGCGTTGTAAGAATTGAAGTAGGGTATTTT. Amino acids: CSVVRIEVGYF.

The chain recombines TRBV28 with TRBJ1-5; tentative D call: TRBD1 (5 bases). The V gene's germline CDR1 is MDHEN and CDR2 SYDVKM. The CDR3 extends over 15 amino acids. The germline V and J ends were trimmed by 9 bases and 0 bases, with 15 bases remaining between them. CDR3 coding DNA: TGTGCCAGTAGGGCCCGAGGGACTAGCAATCAGCCCCAGCATTTT. Its protein product is CASRARGTSNQPQHF.

This clonotype was counted between two and nine times. This sequence joins TRBV12-3 or TRBV12-4 and TRBJ1-6; tentatively, D is TRBD1 (5 bases). The V end was cut by 6 bases, the J end by 8 bases, with 14 bases between. The CDR3 consists of 14 residues. The CDR3 bases are TGTGCCAGCAGCCCCCGGGGGTGGGATTCACCCCTCCACTTT. Its translation is CASSPRGWDSPLHF.

There are a few counts of this clonotype. The chain recombines TRBV28 with TRBJ1-1, with D uncertain. The CDR3 has 14 residues. Germline CDR1 is MDHEN and CDR2 is SYDVKM. V lost 3 bases, J lost 2 bases, and 10 bases lay in between. The CDR3 DNA reads TGTGCCAGCAGTTTTGGACGGAGTAACACTGAAGCTTTCTTT. The encoded protein is CASSFGRSNTEAFF. The whole variable domain, filled in from reference TRBV28 and TRBJ1-1, reads DVKVTQSSRYLVKRTGEKVFLECVQDMDHENMFWYRQDPGLGLRLIYFSYDVKMKEKGDIPEGYSVSREKKERFSLILESASTNQTSMYLCASSFGRSNTEAFFGQGTRLTVV.